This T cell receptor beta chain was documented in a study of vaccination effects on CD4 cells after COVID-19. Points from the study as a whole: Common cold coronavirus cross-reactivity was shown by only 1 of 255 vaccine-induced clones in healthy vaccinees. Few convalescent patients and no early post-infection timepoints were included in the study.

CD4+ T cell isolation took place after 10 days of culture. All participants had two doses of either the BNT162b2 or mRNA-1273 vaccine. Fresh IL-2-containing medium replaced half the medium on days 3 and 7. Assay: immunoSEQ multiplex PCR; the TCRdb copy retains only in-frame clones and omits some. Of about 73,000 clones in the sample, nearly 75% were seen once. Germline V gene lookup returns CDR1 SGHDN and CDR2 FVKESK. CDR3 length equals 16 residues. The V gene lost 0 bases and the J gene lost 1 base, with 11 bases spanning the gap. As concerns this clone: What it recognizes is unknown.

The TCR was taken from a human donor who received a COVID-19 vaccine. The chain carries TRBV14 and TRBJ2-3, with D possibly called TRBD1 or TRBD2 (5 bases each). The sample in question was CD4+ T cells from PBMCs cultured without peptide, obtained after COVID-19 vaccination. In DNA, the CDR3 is TGTGCCAGCAGCCAAGACGGCGTGGGGGGCACAGATACGCAGTATTTT. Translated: CASSQDGVGGTDTQYF. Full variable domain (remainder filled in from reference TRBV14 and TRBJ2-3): EAGVTQFPSHSVIEKGQTVTLRCDPISGHDNLYWYRRVMGKEIKFLLHFVKESKQDESGMPNNRFLAERTGGTYSTLKVQPAELEDSGVYFCASSQDGVGGTDTQYFGPGTRLTVL.